Listed here are 13 T cell receptor beta chains from one sample, sequenced in a study of blood T cell repertoires in COVID-19. Some clones are missing from TCRdb's copy, which holds only in-frame ones; the method was immunoSEQ multiplex PCR. Here the sample spans more than 200,000 clones, more than 75% being singletons. The sample was peripheral blood. These TCRs come from a woman of 80 years or more with COVID-19, enrolled during active disease.

The chain links TRBV19 to TRBJ1-5, with TRBD1 identical over 11 bases. The CDR3 covers 18 residues. V lost 4 bases, J lost 1 base, and 9 bases stayed unmatched. The germline gives CDR1 LNHDA, CDR2 SQIVND (reference sequence). The CDR3 DNA follows: TGTGCCAGTAGTAGGGACAGGGGGGCCCCCCCGAGCAATCAGCCCCAGCATTTT. Translating gives CASSRDRGAPPSNQPQHF.

This chain uses TRBV2 with TRBJ1-5, with unresolved D. V lost 6 bases to trimming and J lost 9 bases, with 21 bases between them. This CDR3 has 15 amino acids. Per germline, CDR1 SNHLY and CDR2 FYNNEI. Here the CDR3 DNA reads TGTGCCAGCAGCGTATCGGCGGGGTCGAATATGCCCCAGCATTTT. As protein: CASSVSAGSNMPQHF.

The chain employs TRBV2 and TRBJ2-7, with D tentatively TRBD1 (7 bases). CDR1 SNHLY and CDR2 FYNNEI come from the germline V gene. CDR3 size: 15 residues. Trimming removed 8 bases at V and 4 bases at J, with 21 bases between. In DNA, the CDR3 is TGTGCCAGCGGGGGTAACAGGGGAGGAGAGTACGAGCAGTACTTC. Translated, it gives CASGGNRGGEYEQYF. Combining the CDR3 with reference TRBV2 and TRBJ2-7 gives the whole variable domain EPEVTQTPSHQVTQMGQEVILRCVPISNHLYFYWYRQILGQKVEFLVSFYNNEISEKSEIFDDQFSVERPDGSNFTLKIRSTKLEDSAMYFCASGGNRGGEYEQYFGPGTRLTVT.

The V gene is TRBV6-2 or TRBV6-3, the J gene TRBJ2-7; TRBD1 matches 10 bases. Looked up from germline, CDR1 is MNHEY and CDR2 is SVGEGT. The CDR3 is 16 amino acids. Trimming removed 0 bases from V and 3 bases from J; junction bases left unmatched: 5. CDR3 nucleotides: TGTGCCAGCAGTTACTCAGGGACAGGGGTGTTCTACGAGCAGTACTTC. Amino acid sequence: CASSYSGTGVFYEQYF.

V is TRBV10-1 and J is TRBJ2-1; TRBD1 matches 7 bases. The CDR3 sequence is 18 residues long. CDR1 is WNHNN and CDR2 is SYGVQD in the germline V gene (reference sequence). V gave up 3 bases and J gave up 0 bases; unmatched junction bases: 11. In DNA form, the CDR3 reads TGCGCCAGCAGTGATCAGGGGGTAGCACTGGGCTCCTACAATGAGCAGTTCTTC. Its translation is CASSDQGVALGSYNEQFF.

This clone was seen a single time. The chain has TRBV11-3 and TRBJ1-1; D is ambiguous. This CDR3 is built from 13 residues. Germline lookup yields CDR1 SGHNT and CDR2 YENEEA. V was pared by 5 bases and J by 4 bases, with 11 bases between. The CDR3 DNA sequence: TGTGCCAGCAGCCCGTATGAGGGCACTGAAGCTTTCTTT. Amino acid sequence: CASSPYEGTEAFF.

V is TRBV19 and J is TRBJ1-2, with unresolved D. Trimming pared 2 bases from V and 4 bases from J, leaving 17 bases between. The germline CDR1 and CDR2 sequences are LNHDA and SQIVND (reference sequence). This CDR3 contains 16 residues. The CDR3 region is CASSISLLQEGYGYTF. The CDR3 nucleotides are TGTGCCAGTAGTATATCCTTGCTCCAGGAAGGCTATGGCTACACCTTC.

This clone was counted ten times or more. This chain connects TRBV4-3 to TRBJ2-3, with D unresolved. The V and J ends lost 0 bases and 1 base respectively, with 8 bases between them. The CDR3 loop spans 15 amino acids. The germline V gene encodes CDR1 LGHNA and CDR2 YSLEER. The CDR3 nucleotides read TGCGCCAGCAGCCAAGATAGTAGAGGCACAGATACGCAGTATTTT. Amino acid sequence: CASSQDSRGTDTQYF.

The rearrangement joins TRBV2 to TRBJ1-4, with D perhaps matching TRBD1 (5 bases). The V gene's germline CDR1 is SNHLY and CDR2 FYNNEI. The V end was cut by 6 bases, the J end by 2 bases, with 16 bases between. The CDR3 length is 16 residues. The CDR3, as DNA: TGTGCCAGCAGGCGGGACCTGGGTGCTACTAATGAAAAACTGTTTTTT. This translates into CASRRDLGATNEKLFF. The full variable domain, rest sourced from reference TRBV2 and TRBJ1-4, is EPEVTQTPSHQVTQMGQEVILRCVPISNHLYFYWYRQILGQKVEFLVSFYNNEISEKSEIFDDQFSVERPDGSNFTLKIRSTKLEDSAMYFCASRRDLGATNEKLFFGSGTQLSVL.

The gene calls are TRBV28 and TRBJ1-2, with unresolved D. This CDR3 has 13 residues. CDR1 and CDR2 from the germline V gene are MDHEN and SYDVKM. Trimming took off 6 bases at V and 2 bases at J, with 10 bases between the two ends. The CDR3 here is CASSPSTNYGYTF. Written as DNA, the CDR3 is TGTGCCAGCAGCCCCAGTACCAACTATGGCTACACCTTC.

The chain is built from TRBV11-1 and TRBJ2-7; a possible D gene is TRBD2 (6 bases). Germline values: CDR1 SGHAT, CDR2 FQDESV (reference sequence). CDR3 length: 13 amino acids. Trimming left V 5 bases short and J 7 bases short, with 15 bases between. The CDR3 nucleotides read TGTGCCAGCAGCCGTTTTCAGGGAGGTGAGCAGTACTTC. This codes for CASSRFQGGEQYF.

In its sample, this clone was seen once. DNA of the CDR3: TGTGCCAGCAGCCAAGGGGCAGTTACTAACTATGGCTACACCTTC. As protein: CASSQGAVTNYGYTF. The rearrangement uses TRBV3-1 (or the pseudogene TRBV3-2) and TRBJ1-2; D unresolved. The germline gives CDR1 LGHDT, CDR2 YNNKEL (reference sequence). The CDR3 runs 15 residues. V lost 1 base and J 0 bases, leaving 9 bases between the germline ends.

V gene TRBV19 combines with J gene TRBJ2-3, with TRBD2 matching 11 bases. This CDR3 is 16 amino acids long. Per the germline V gene, CDR1 is LNHDA and CDR2 is SQIVND (reference sequence). Losses at the gene ends were 5 bases for V and 3 bases for J; bases not matched to a gene: 7. CDR3 coding DNA: TGTGCCAGTAGTGGCAGACTAGCGGGAACGACAGATACGCAGTATTTT. This gives the protein CASSGRLAGTTDTQYF.